This T cell receptor (beta chain) was observed in a study of regulatory T cells in long-lasting Graves disease. Arm-PCR with iRepertoire HTBI primers amplified the CDR3 regions for these TCR beta libraries. TCRdb itself ran the multiplex PCR reads through MiXCR, one entry per CDR3 protein. The table shows approximately 470,000 distinct CDR3 sequences, with under 20% occurring only once. Sample time point: newly diagnosed GD, antithyroid drugs for less than 3 months. Isolated PBMC RNA provided the starting material for the TCR library. CDR1 DFQATT and CDR2 SNEGSKA come from the germline V gene (reference sequence). CDR3 length equals 13 residues. The V gene lost 2 bases and the J gene lost 1 base, with 8 bases spanning the gap. The sample also formed part of further work on T cells in Graves' hyperthyroidism and ophthalmopathy. From that paper: The HTBI primer set drove a first-round RT-PCR of the TCR CDR3.

The V call is TRBV20-1, the J call TRBJ2-5; no definite D call. The receptor's source is a man in his forties or fifties with Graves disease. The sample was peripheral blood mononuclear cells (PBMCs), taken at new diagnosis, from a patient treated with antithyroid drugs. This CDR3 reads CSARLNTQETQYF. CDR3 coding DNA: TGCAGTGCTAGACTAAATACCCAAGAGACCCAGTACTTC.